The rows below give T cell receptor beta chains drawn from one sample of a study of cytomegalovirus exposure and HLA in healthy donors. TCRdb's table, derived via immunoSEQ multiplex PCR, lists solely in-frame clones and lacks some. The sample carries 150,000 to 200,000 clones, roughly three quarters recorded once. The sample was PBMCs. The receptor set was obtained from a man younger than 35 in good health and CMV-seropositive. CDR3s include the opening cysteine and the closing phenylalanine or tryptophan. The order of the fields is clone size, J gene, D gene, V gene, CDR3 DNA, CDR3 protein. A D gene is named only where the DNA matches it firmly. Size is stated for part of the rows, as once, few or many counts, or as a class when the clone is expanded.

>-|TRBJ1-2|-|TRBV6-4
TGTGCCAGCAGTCCCGTAGGAGGACGGCACTACACCTTC
CASSPVGGRHYTF
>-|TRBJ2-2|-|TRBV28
TGTGCCAGCAGTTTTCCTTACACCGGGGAGCTGTTTTTT
CASSFPYTGELFF
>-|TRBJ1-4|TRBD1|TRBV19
TGTGCCAGTAGTCCCCAGACAGGGGGTAAAGAAAAACTGTTTTTT
CASSPQTGGKEKLFF
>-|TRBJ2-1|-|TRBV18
TGTGCCAGCTCACCAGAGGTTCTCAATGAGCAGTTCTTC
CASSPEVLNEQFF
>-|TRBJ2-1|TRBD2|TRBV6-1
TGTGCCAGCAGTGCCGGACTAGCGGACTACAATGAGCAGTTCTTC
CASSAGLADYNEQFF
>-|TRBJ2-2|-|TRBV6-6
TGTGCCAGCAGCCCTACAGGGATGGACGGGGAGCTGTTTTTT
CASSPTGMDGELFF
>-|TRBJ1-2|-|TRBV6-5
TGTGCCAGCAGTTACTCCTCTGGCGGGAACCCCTACACCTTC
CASSYSSGGNPYTF
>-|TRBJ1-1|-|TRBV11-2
TGTGCCAGCAGCTCCCTGAGGCAAGGCGCCACTGAAGCTTTCTTT
CASSSLRQGATEAFF
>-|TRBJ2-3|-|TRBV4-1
TGCGCCAGCCAAGGGCCAAGGGGAGATACGCAGTATTTT
CASQGPRGDTQYF
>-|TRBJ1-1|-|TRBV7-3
TGTGCCAGCAGCAGTGACAGGAACACTGAAGCTTTCTTT
CASSSDRNTEAFF
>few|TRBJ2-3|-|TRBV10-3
TGTGCCGGAGGTGCTGAGGGTGCAGATACGCAGTATTTT
CAGGAEGADTQYF
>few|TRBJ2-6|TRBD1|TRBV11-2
TGTGCCAGCAGCCCAGGGACAGGGGCTGGGGCCAACGTCCTGACTTTC
CASSPGTGAGANVLTF
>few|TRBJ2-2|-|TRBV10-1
TGCGCCAACCCTTTGGGGCAGGGGGGTTCCGGGGAGCTGTTTTTT
CANPLGQGGSGELFF
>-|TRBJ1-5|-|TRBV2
TGTGCCAGCAATGCAGAGGGCCCCGGAGTGGGCAATCAGCCCCAGCATTTT
CASNAEGPGVGNQPQHF
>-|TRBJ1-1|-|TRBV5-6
TGTGCCAGCAGCCCAACCCGGACAGTTTCTGAAGCTTTCTTT
CASSPTRTVSEAFF
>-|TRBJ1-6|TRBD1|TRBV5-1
TGCGCCAGCAGCCAAAAACGACAGGGAGTGGATAATTCACCCCTCCACTTT
CASSQKRQGVDNSPLHF
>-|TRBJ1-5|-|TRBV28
TGTGCCAGCAGTTCCGACAGGATCAATCAGCCCCAGCATTTT
CASSSDRINQPQHF
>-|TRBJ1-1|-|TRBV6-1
TGTGCCAGCAGTTTGGGGGGGAAGAACACTGAAGCTTTCTTT
CASSLGGKNTEAFF
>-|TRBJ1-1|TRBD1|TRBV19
TGTGCCAGTAGTGCAGGACAGGGTGGTGAAGCTTTCTTT
CASSAGQGGEAFF
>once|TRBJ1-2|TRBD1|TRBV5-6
TGTGCCAGCAGCTCCGGACAGGGCTGGAATGGCTACACCTTC
CASSSGQGWNGYTF
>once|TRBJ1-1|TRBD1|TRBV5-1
TGCGCCAGCAGCAATGACAGGGATTTCTCTGAAGCTTTCTTT
CASSNDRDFSEAFF
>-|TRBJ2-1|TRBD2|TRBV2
TGTGCCAGCAGTGCACCTAGCGGGATGAATGAGCAGTTCTTC
CASSAPSGMNEQFF
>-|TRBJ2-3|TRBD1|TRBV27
TGTGCCAGCAGTTGGACAGGGCAAGGGACAGATACGCAGTATTTT
CASSWTGQGTDTQYF
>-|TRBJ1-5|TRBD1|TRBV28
TGTGCCAGCAGTTTCGGAGGGGGCAGGGATCAGCCCCAGCATTTT
CASSFGGGRDQPQHF
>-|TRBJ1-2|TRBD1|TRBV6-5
TGTGCCAGCAGATTACAGGGGGCGCCGGACTATGGCTACACCTTC
CASRLQGAPDYGYTF
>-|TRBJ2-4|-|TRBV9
TGTGCCAGCAGCGTAGAGGAGGGAAACATTCAGTACTTC
CASSVEEGNIQYF